The 25 T cell receptor beta chains listed next were all sequenced from one sample in a study of blood T cell repertoires in COVID-19. Sequenced by immunoSEQ multiplex PCR; TCRdb stores in-frame clones only, minus some. The sample shows approximately 170,000 clones, more than 65% of them seen only once. Sequenced: peripheral blood. These TCRs come from a woman aged 80 or over with active or convalescent COVID-19.

The chain uses TRBV6-5 and TRBJ1-4; D gene unclear. This CDR3 has 13 residues. CDR1 and CDR2 from the germline V gene are MNHEY and SVGAGI. V shed 6 bases and J shed 8 bases, with 13 bases lying between them. The CDR3 DNA reads TGTGCCAGCAGCTGGGGTGAGGGAGAAAAACTGTTTTTT. Residues: CASSWGEGEKLFF.

This clone was seen only once. V usage is TRBV6-5 and J usage is TRBJ2-1, with D perhaps matching TRBD2 (5 bases). CDR1 is MNHEY and CDR2 is SVGAGI in the germline V gene. Trimming pared 7 bases from V and 9 bases from J, leaving 19 bases between. This CDR3 spans 14 amino acids. Written as DNA, the CDR3 is TGTGCCAGCACCTCCCCGGGAACCCGCGCTGAGCAGTTCTTC. Translated: CASTSPGTRAEQFF.

The rearrangement uses TRBV6-4 and TRBJ2-2; 7 nucleotides match TRBD1. J lost 2 bases, V lost 5 bases, and 5 bases had no gene match. Germline CDR1 reads MRHNA; CDR2 reads SNTAGT. The CDR3 is made up of 15 amino acids. CDR3 amino acids: CASSPRQGNTGELFF. The CDR3 bases are TGTGCCAGCAGTCCCCGACAGGGCAACACCGGGGAGCTGTTTTTT.

The chain combines TRBV5-1 with TRBJ1-1, with no clear D. The germline gives CDR1 SGHRS, CDR2 YFSETQ. The V gene lost 1 base and the J gene lost 4 bases, with 14 bases spanning the gap. There are 15 residues in the CDR3. The CDR3 nucleotides are TGCGCCAGCAGCTTGTATTCCTCCCCCCTCACTGAAGCTTTCTTT. Translation gives CASSLYSSPLTEAFF.

The chain joins TRBV7-3 to TRBJ1-1; 7 positions match TRBD1. The V segment lost 2 bases and the J segment 6 bases; nucleotides outside the gene matches: 3. Germline V CDR1 and CDR2: SGHTA, FQGTGA. The CDR3 consists of 13 residues. The CDR3 coding sequence is TGTGCCAGCAGCTTAGTGACAGGGTCTGAAGCTTTCTTT. Translated, it gives CASSLVTGSEAFF.

The V gene is TRBV18, the J gene TRBJ2-7; 10 nucleotides align to TRBD1. This CDR3 contains 16 residues. With 1 base clipped from V and 5 bases from J, the junction kept 8 bases outside the gene matches. Germline CDR1 is KGHSH and CDR2 is LQKENI. The CDR3 reads CASSPRMGQGTHEQYF. CDR3 DNA: TGTGCCAGCTCACCACGAATGGGACAGGGGACCCACGAGCAGTACTTC.

The chain links TRBV6-5 to TRBJ1-2; D remains ambiguous. V lost 2 bases, J lost 8 bases, and 15 bases lay in between. Per the germline V gene, CDR1 is MNHEY and CDR2 is SVGAGI. The CDR3 consists of 14 residues. In DNA form, the CDR3 reads TGTGCCAGCAGTTACGCAGCAAGGTTGGAGGGCTACACCTTC. Translated: CASSYAARLEGYTF.

In this sample, this clone turned up once. The CDR3 sequence: CASREGGPGSGANVLTF. The CDR3 nucleotides read TGTGCCAGCAGGGAGGGGGGGCCTGGCTCTGGGGCCAACGTCCTGACTTTC. The rearrangement joins TRBV2 to TRBJ2-6, with D perhaps matching TRBD2 (7 bases). The CDR3 totals 17 residues. V was pared by 6 bases and J by 0 bases, with 15 bases between. Germline V gene sequence: CDR1 SNHLY, CDR2 FYNNEI.

The chain uses TRBV6-6 and TRBJ1-5, with 12 bases aligning to TRBD1. J was trimmed by 4 bases and V by 5 bases; bases with no gene match: 6. Germline CDR1 is MNHNY and CDR2 is SVGAGI (reference sequence). This CDR3 comprises 16 residues. CDR3 sequence reads: CASSPPGQGANQPQHF. In DNA, the CDR3 is TGTGCCAGCAGTCCGCCGGGACAGGGGGCTAATCAGCCCCAGCATTTT.

The chain is built from TRBV20-1 and TRBJ2-1; possible D gene TRBD2, 6 bases. The CDR3 sequence is 12 residues long. Germline loops: CDR1 DFQATT, CDR2 SNEGSKA (reference sequence). V was pared by 3 bases and J by 13 bases, with 16 bases between. The CDR3 nucleotides read TGCAGTGCTAGTGACGCGACTAGTATCCAGTTCTTC. Translated, it gives CSASDATSIQFF.

The count of this clone is one. The chain combines TRBV28 with TRBJ2-5; tentatively, D is TRBD2 (5 bases). This CDR3 has 14 residues. CDR1 MDHEN and CDR2 SYDVKM come from the germline V gene. Trimming took 3 bases from V and 4 from J, leaving 12 bases between them. The CDR3 DNA is TGTGCCAGCAGTTTGGCGGGCCCCGCAGAGACCCAGTACTTC. Translated, it gives CASSLAGPAETQYF.

This CDR3 reads CASSPTSGSWGDTQYF. CDR3 DNA: TGTGCCAGCAGCCCGACTAGCGGGAGTTGGGGAGATACGCAGTATTTT. The chain links TRBV6-4 to TRBJ2-3; TRBD2 matches at 12 bases. Germline values: CDR1 MRHNA, CDR2 SNTAGT. The V segment lost 6 bases and the J segment 5 bases; nucleotides outside the gene matches: 9. This CDR3 is 16 amino acids long.

The chain has TRBV7-2 and TRBJ1-5; D possibly corresponds to TRBD1 (6 bases). V was cut by 3 bases and J by 6 bases, with 12 bases left in between. The germline CDR1 and CDR2 sequences are SGHTA and FQGNSA. There are 14 residues in the CDR3. The CDR3 DNA reads TGTGCCAGCAGCTTCCCAGGGGACACTCAGCCCCAGCATTTT. Translating it yields CASSFPGDTQPQHF.

The genes are TRBV9 and TRBJ2-5, with 7 bases fitting TRBD1. The junction had 7 bases not matched to a gene; V was cut back by 5 bases and J by 3 bases. The CDR3 runs 14 residues. Looked up from germline, CDR1 is SGDLS and CDR2 is YYNGEE. DNA of the CDR3: TGTGCCAGCAGTGCCGGGACAGAAAAAGAGACCCAGTACTTC. Translating gives CASSAGTEKETQYF.

This clone occurred a few times. The chain uses TRBV18 and TRBJ1-6; 7 nucleotides match TRBD1. With 4 bases clipped from V and 6 bases from J, the junction kept 6 bases outside the gene matches. The germline gives CDR1 KGHSH, CDR2 LQKENI. CDR3 length: 15 residues. CDR3 sequence (DNA): TGTGCCAGCTCACACCGGGACAGTGCTAATTCACCCCTCCACTTT. Translated, it gives CASSHRDSANSPLHF.

The J gene is TRBJ1-4, the V gene TRBV19; 7 bases map to TRBD1. From germline, CDR1 is LNHDA and CDR2 SQIVND (reference sequence). J gave up 0 bases and V 4 bases, and 8 bases lay outside the gene matches. The CDR3 has 17 amino acids. DNA for the CDR3: TGTGCCAGTAGTAAGGGACAGCCAGGTGCAACTAATGAAAAACTGTTTTTT. This sequence encodes CASSKGQPGATNEKLFF.

This clone was seen more than once but under ten times. This chain joins TRBV11-2 and TRBJ2-7; possibly TRBD1 for D (6 bases). The germline V and J ends were trimmed by 9 bases and 2 bases, with 20 bases remaining between them. The length of the CDR3 is 15 residues. Per germline, CDR1 SGHAT and CDR2 FQNNGV. The CDR3, as DNA: TGTGCCAGTGCCTATGTAGGGGGTTCCCCCTACGAGCAGTACTTC. It specifies CASAYVGGSPYEQYF.

J is TRBJ1-5 and V is TRBV2, with TRBD1 matching over 8 bases. V trimming: 5 bases; J trimming: 0 bases; junction bases outside the gene matches: 6. CDR1 and CDR2 from the germline V gene are SNHLY and FYNNEI. The CDR3 length is 16 residues. The CDR3 DNA follows: TGTGCCAGCAGTCCTACCCAGGGGGCTAGCAATCAGCCCCAGCATTTT. Amino acid sequence: CASSPTQGASNQPQHF.

The chain employs TRBV10-2 and TRBJ1-1; D call uncertain. Trimming stripped 4 bases from V and 9 bases from J, with 9 bases between. The CDR3 sequence is 11 residues long. Germline V lookup: CDR1 WSHSY, CDR2 SAAADI. In DNA, the CDR3 is TGCGCCAGCAGTGCGAGAGAAAAAGCTTTCTTT. Translated, it gives CASSAREKAFF.

In DNA, the CDR3 is TGTGCCAGTAGTATACCAGAACATGGCTACACCTTC. Its protein is CASSIPEHGYTF. The V call is TRBV19, the J call TRBJ1-2; unclear D gene. Trimming cost V 2 bases and J 6 bases, with 7 bases left between them. Germline V lookup: CDR1 LNHDA, CDR2 SQIVND (reference sequence). This CDR3 comprises 12 residues. The variable domain in full, with the rest retrieved from reference TRBV19 and TRBJ1-2, is DGGITQSPKYLFRKEGQNVTLSCEQNLNHDAMYWYRQDPGQGLRLIYYSQIVNDFQKGDIAEGYSVSREKKESFPLTVTSAQKNPTAFYLCASSIPEHGYTFGSGTRLTVV.

This clone is labeled as medium-sized (0.01 to 0.1%). The chain carries TRBV27 and TRBJ2-1; D is ambiguous. CDR3 length: 13 amino acids. Trimming removed 2 bases from V and 9 bases from J, with 11 bases in between. CDR1 is MNHEY and CDR2 is SMNVEV in the germline V gene (reference sequence). DNA of the CDR3: TGTGCCAGCAGTTTAGGCAGTCAAAGTGAGCAGTTCTTC. This translates into CASSLGSQSEQFF.

This clone was seen only a few times. The chain recombines TRBV5-1 with TRBJ2-2, with D maybe TRBD2 (5 bases). CDR1 and CDR2 (germline): SGHRS, YFSETQ. This CDR3 has 16 residues. V was trimmed by 0 bases and J by 1 base, leaving 10 bases between them. The DNA of the CDR3 is TGCGCCAGCAGCTTGGGGGCTAGCTGGAACACCGGGGAGCTGTTTTTT. Residues: CASSLGASWNTGELFF.

Only one count was recorded for this clone. The rearrangement uses TRBV19 and TRBJ2-7, with 9 bases fitting TRBD1. The CDR3 spans 13 residues. Losses at the gene ends were 4 bases for V and 6 bases for J; bases not matched to a gene: 4. Germline-derived CDR1 and CDR2 are LNHDA and SQIVND (reference sequence). CDR3 sequence (DNA): TGTGCCAGTAGTACGGACAGGGGACGCGAGCAGTACTTC. Translated: CASSTDRGREQYF.

The rearrangement links TRBV7-6 to TRBJ2-2; D perhaps matches TRBD2 (6 bases). The CDR3 runs to 15 residues. Germline CDR1 reads SGHVS; CDR2 reads FNYEAQ. The V end was cut by 8 bases, the J end by 2 bases, with 15 bases between. This chain's CDR3 is CASGRLLANTGELFF. The CDR3 DNA follows: TGTGCCAGCGGGCGGTTACTAGCTAACACCGGGGAGCTGTTTTTT.

V gene TRBV13 combines with J gene TRBJ1-4, with D unclear. V lost 5 bases and J lost 0, with 10 bases in between. Germline CDR1 and CDR2: PRHDT and FYEKMQ (reference sequence). The CDR3 is 15 amino acids. As DNA, the CDR3 is TGTGCCAGCAGCACCTATGTAGCAACTAATGAAAAACTGTTTTTT. Translated: CASSTYVATNEKLFF.